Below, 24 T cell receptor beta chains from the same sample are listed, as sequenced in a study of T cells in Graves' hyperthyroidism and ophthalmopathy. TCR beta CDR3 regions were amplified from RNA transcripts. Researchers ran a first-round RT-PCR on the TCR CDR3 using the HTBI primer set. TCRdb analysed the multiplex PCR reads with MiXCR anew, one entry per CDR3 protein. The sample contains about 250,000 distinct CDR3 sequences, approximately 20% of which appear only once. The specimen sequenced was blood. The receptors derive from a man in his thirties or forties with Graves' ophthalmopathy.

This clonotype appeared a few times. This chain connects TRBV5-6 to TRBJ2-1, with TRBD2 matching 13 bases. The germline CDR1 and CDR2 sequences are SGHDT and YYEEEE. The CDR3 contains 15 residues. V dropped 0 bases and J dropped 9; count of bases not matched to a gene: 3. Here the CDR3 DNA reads TGTGCCAGCAGCTTGGTTGGACTAGCGGGAGTTGAGCAGTTCTTC. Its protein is CASSLVGLAGVEQFF.

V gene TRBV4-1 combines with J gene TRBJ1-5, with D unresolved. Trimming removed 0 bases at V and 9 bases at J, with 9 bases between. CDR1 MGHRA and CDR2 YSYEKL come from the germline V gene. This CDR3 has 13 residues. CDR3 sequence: CASSQDSLAPQHF. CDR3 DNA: TGCGCCAGCAGCCAAGATTCACTGGCGCCCCAGCATTTT.

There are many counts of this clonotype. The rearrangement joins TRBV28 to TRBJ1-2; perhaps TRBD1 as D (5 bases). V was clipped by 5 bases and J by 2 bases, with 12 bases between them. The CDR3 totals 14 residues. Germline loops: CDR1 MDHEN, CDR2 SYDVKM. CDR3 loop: CASSPGDPNYGYTF. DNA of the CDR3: TGTGCCAGCAGTCCCGGGGACCCAAACTATGGCTACACCTTC.

CDR3 bases: TGCGCCAGCAGCCAAGTACAGGGTTTGGGGACAGATACGCAGTATTTT. Translation gives CASSQVQGLGTDTQYF. The gene calls are TRBV4-1 and TRBJ2-3, with D perhaps TRBD1 (6 bases). Between the trimmed V and J ends, which lost 1 base and 3 bases, there was a span of 14 bases. Germline CDR1 is MGHRA and CDR2 is YSYEKL. CDR3 length: 16 residues.

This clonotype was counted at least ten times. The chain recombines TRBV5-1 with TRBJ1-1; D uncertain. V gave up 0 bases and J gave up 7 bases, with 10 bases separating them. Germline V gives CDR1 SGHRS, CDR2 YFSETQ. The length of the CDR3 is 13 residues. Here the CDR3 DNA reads TGCGCCAGCAGCTTGGAAGGACCGGGTGAAGCTTTCTTT. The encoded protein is CASSLEGPGEAFF.

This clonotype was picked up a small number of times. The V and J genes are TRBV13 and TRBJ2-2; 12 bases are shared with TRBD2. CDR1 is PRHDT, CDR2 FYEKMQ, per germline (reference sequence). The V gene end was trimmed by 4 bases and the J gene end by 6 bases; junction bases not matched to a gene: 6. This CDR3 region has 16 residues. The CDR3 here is CASSSGLAGKAGELFF. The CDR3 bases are TGTGCCAGCAGCTCAGGACTAGCGGGAAAGGCCGGGGAGCTGTTTTTT.

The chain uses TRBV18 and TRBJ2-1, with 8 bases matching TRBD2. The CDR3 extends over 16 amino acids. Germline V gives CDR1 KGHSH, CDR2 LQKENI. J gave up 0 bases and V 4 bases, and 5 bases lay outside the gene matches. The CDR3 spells CASSHKGTSSYNEQFF. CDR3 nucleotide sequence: TGTGCCAGCTCACATAAAGGGACTAGCTCCTACAATGAGCAGTTCTTC.

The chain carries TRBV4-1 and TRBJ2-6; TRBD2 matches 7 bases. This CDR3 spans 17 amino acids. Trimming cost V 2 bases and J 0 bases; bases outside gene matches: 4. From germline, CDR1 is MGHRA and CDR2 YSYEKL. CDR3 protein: CASSQTSVSSGANVLTF. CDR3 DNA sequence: TGCGCCAGCAGCCAAACTAGCGTTAGCTCTGGGGCCAACGTCCTGACTTTC.

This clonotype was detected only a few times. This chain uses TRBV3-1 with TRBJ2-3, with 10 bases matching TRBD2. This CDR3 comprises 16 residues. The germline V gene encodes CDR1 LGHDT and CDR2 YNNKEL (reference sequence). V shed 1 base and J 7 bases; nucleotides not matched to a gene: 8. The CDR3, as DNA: TGTGCCAGCAGCCAAGGAGCGGGAGGGGGATTAAATACGCAGTATTTT. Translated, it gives CASSQGAGGGLNTQYF.

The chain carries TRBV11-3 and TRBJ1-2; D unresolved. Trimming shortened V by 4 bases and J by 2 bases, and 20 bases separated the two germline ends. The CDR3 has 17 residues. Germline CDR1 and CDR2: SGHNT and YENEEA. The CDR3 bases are TGTGCCAGCAGCTCACTAAAGGGCCCTCAAGGCAACTATGGCTACACCTTC. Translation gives CASSSLKGPQGNYGYTF. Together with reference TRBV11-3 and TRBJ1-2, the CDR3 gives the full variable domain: EAGVVQSPRYKIIEKKQPVAFWCNPISGHNTLYWYLQNLGQGPELLIRYENEEAVDDSQLPKDRFSAERLKGVDSTLKIQPAELGDSAVYLCASSSLKGPQGNYGYTFGSGTRLTVV.

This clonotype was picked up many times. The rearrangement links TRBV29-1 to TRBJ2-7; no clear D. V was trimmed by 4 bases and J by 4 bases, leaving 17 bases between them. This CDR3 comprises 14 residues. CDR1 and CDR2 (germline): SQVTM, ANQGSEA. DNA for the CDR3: TGCAGCGTTGTTTTCCCGCCTTCCCGATACGAGCAGTACTTC. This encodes CSVVFPPSRYEQYF.

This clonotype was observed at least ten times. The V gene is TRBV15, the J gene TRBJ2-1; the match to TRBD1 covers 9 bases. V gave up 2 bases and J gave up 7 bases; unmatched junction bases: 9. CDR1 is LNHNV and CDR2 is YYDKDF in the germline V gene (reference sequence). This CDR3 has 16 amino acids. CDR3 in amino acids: CATSRTTGGGTNEQFF. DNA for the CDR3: TGTGCCACCAGCAGAACCACAGGGGGCGGTACGAATGAGCAGTTCTTC. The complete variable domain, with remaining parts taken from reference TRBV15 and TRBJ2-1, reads DAMVIQNPRYQVTQFGKPVTLSCSQTLNHNVMYWYQQKSSQAPKLLFHYYDKDFNNEADTPDNFQSRRPNTSFCFLDIRSPGLGDTAMYLCATSRTTGGGTNEQFFGPGTRLTVL.

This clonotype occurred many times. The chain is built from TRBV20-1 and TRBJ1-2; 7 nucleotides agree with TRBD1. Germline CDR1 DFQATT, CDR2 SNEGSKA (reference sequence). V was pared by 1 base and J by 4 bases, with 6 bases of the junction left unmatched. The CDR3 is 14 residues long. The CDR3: CSARGWDSRYGYTF. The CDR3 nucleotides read TGCAGTGCTAGAGGTTGGGACAGCCGCTATGGCTACACCTTC.

The CDR3 loop is CASSGQGRINYGYTF. CDR3 in DNA: TGTGCCAGTAGTGGCCAAGGACGGATTAACTATGGCTACACCTTC. The V gene is TRBV19, the J gene TRBJ1-2; D unclear. The germline V and J ends were trimmed by 5 bases and 1 base, with 14 bases remaining between them. This CDR3 is 15 amino acids long. Looked up from germline, CDR1 is LNHDA and CDR2 is SQIVND (reference sequence).

The CDR3 DNA sequence: TGTGCCAGCAGCGGTAGCGGGAGGTTAGAAGATACGCAGTATTTT. Protein product: CASSGSGRLEDTQYF. The chain joins TRBV11-2 to TRBJ2-3, with 10 nucleotides matching TRBD2. The CDR3 is made up of 15 amino acids. Germline assignment: CDR1 SGHAT and CDR2 FQNNGV. The V and J ends lost 5 bases and 5 bases, in that order; junction bases with no gene match: 7.

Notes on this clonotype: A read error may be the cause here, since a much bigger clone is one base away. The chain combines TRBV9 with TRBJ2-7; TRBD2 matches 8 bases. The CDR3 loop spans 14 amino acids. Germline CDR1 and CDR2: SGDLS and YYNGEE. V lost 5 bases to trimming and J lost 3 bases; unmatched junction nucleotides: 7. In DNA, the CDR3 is TGTGCCAGCAGTGAGTTGACTAGCGACTACGAGCAGTACTTC. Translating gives CASSELTSDYEQYF. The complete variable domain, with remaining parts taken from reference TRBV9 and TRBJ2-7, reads DSGVTQTPKHLITATGQRVTLRCSPRSGDLSVYWYQQSLDQGLQFLIQYYNGEERAKGNILERFSAQQFPDLHSELNLSSLELGDSALYFCASSELTSDYEQYFGPGTRLTVT.

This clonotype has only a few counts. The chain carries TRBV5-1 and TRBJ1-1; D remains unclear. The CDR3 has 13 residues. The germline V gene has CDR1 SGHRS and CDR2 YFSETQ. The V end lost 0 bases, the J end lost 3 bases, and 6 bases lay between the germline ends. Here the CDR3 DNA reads TGCGCCAGCAGCTTGGTTGCGGACACTGAAGCTTTCTTT. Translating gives CASSLVADTEAFF.

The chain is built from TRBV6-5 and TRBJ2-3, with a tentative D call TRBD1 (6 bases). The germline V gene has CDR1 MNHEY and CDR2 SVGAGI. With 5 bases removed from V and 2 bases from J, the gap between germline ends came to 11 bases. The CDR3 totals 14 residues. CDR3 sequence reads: CASSLQGITDTQYF. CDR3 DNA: TGTGCCAGCAGTCTACAGGGTATCACAGATACGCAGTATTTT.

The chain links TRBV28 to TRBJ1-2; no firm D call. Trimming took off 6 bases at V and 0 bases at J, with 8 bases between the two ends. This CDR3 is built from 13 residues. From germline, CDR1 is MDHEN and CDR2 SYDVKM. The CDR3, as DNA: TGTGCCAGCAGCCGAAAAGCTAACTATGGCTACACCTTC. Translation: CASSRKANYGYTF.

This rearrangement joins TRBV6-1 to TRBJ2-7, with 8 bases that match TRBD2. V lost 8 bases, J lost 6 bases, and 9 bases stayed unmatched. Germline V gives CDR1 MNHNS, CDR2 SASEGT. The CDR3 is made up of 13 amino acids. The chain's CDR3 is CASSGGRSREQYF. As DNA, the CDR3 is TGTGCCAGCTCGGGAGGGCGTTCCCGCGAGCAGTACTTC.

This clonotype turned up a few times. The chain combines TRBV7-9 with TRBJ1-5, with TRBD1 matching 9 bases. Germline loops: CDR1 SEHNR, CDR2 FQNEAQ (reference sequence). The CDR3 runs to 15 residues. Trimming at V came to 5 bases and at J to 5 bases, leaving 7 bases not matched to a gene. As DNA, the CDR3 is TGTGCCAGCAGCCCTGGGACAGGGAATGATCAGCCCCAGCATTTT. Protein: CASSPGTGNDQPQHF.

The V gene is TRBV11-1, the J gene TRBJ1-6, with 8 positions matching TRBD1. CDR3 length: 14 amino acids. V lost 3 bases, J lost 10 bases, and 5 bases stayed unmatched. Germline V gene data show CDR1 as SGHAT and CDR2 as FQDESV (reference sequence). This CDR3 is CASSLEQGESPLHF. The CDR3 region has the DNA TGTGCCAGCAGCTTGGAACAGGGGGAATCACCCCTCCACTTT.

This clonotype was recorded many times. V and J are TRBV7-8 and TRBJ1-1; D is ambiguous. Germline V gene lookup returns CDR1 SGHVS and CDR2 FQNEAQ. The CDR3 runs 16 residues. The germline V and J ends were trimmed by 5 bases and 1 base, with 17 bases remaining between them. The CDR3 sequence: CASSLGTVHSNTEAFF. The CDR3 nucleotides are TGTGCCAGCAGCCTGGGTACTGTTCACTCGAACACTGAAGCTTTCTTT.

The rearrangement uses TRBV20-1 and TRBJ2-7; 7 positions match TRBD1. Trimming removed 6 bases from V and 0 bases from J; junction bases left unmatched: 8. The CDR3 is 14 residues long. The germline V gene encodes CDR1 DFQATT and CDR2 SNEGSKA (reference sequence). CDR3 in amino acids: CSATPGQSSYEQYF. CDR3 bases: TGCAGTGCAACGCCGGGACAGTCCTCCTACGAGCAGTACTTC.